The 5 T cell receptor beta chains reported below all come from one sample, sequenced in a study of CD8 T cells in Susac syndrome. Reverse transcription of about 0.5 to 1 ug RNA used random hexamers. Using its own MiXCR run on the immunoSEQ multiplex PCR reads, TCRdb lists one record per CDR3 protein. Altogether 73,000 or so distinct CDR3 sequences are present, approximately 95% being singletons, with the ten largest covering about 0.4%. The sample consisted of CD8+ T cells from PBMCs. The receptors were sampled from a human donor with multiple sclerosis.

With respect to this clonotype: Mismatch with germline at one junction end may stem from a read error. The chain carries TRBV19 and TRBJ2-2; 9 bases are a match to TRBD1. Germline CDR1 is LNHDA and CDR2 is SQIVND (reference sequence). The CDR3 extends over 15 amino acids. CDR3 in amino acids: CASRGRGQGIGELFF. The DNA for the CDR3 is TGTGCGAGTAGGGGGAGGGGACAGGGAATCGGGGAGCTGTTTTTT.

The chain couples TRBV2 to TRBJ2-5; TRBD1 agrees at 7 bases. Germline CDR1 reads SNHLY; CDR2 reads FYNNEI. With 6 bases clipped from V and 3 bases from J, the junction kept 1 base outside the gene matches. The CDR3 has 12 amino acids. CDR3 loop: CASRGTEETQYF. The CDR3 DNA sequence: TGTGCCAGCAGGGGGACAGAAGAGACCCAGTACTTC. Looking up the rest from reference TRBV2 and TRBJ2-5 gives the full variable domain: EPEVTQTPSHQVTQMGQEVILRCVPISNHLYFYWYRQILGQKVEFLVSFYNNEISEKSEIFDDQFSVERPDGSNFTLKIRSTKLEDSAMYFCASRGTEETQYFGPGTRLLVL.

The V call is TRBV20-1, the J call TRBJ1-1; weak D call: TRBD1 (5 bases). The ends were cut back, 0 bases at V and 1 base at J, with 9 bases in the middle. The CDR3 runs to 14 residues. CDR1 and CDR2 (germline): DFQATT, SNEGSKA (reference sequence). The CDR3 DNA is TGCAGTGCTAGAGAGGCAGGGAGGAACACTGAAGCTTTCTTT. Translating gives CSAREAGRNTEAFF.

This chain connects TRBV27 to TRBJ2-7; TRBD1 aligns across 9 bases. The CDR3 contains 15 residues. Germline CDR1 reads MNHEY; CDR2 reads SMNVEV (reference sequence). The V gene end was trimmed by 4 bases and the J gene end by 2 bases; junction bases not matched to a gene: 6. Written as DNA, the CDR3 is TGTGCCAGCAGTTCCGGGACAGGGTTACCCTACGAGCAGTACTTC. It is translated as CASSSGTGLPYEQYF.

In DNA form, the CDR3 reads TGTGCCAGCAGTCAAACGACAGGGACCACTGAAGCTTTCTTT. This sequence encodes CASSQTTGTTEAFF. The chain links TRBV7-6 to TRBJ1-1, with TRBD1 matching 7 bases. The length of the CDR3 is 14 residues. The germline V gene has CDR1 SGHVS and CDR2 FNYEAQ. V lost 6 bases to trimming and J lost 4 bases; unmatched junction nucleotides: 8.